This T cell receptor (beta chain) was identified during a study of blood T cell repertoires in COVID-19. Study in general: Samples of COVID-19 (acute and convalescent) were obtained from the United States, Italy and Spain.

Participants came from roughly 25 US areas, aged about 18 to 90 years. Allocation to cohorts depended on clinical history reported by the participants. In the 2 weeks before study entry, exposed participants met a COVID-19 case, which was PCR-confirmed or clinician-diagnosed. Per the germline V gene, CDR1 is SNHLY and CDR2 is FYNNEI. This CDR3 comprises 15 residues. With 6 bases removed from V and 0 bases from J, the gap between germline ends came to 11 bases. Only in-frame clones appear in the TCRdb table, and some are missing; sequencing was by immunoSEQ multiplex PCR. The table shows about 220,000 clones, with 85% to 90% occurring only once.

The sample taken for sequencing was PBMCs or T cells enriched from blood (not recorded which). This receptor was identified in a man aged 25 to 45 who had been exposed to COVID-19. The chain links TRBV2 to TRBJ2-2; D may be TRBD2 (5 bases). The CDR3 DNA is TGTGCCAGCAGGGAGGTGGCGGCGAACACCGGGGAGCTGTTTTTT. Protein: CASREVAANTGELFF.